Listed below are T cell receptor beta chains from one sample, sequenced in a study of blood T cell repertoires in COVID-19. TCRdb keeps only in-frame clones here, not all; method: immunoSEQ multiplex PCR. The sample holds around 280,000 clones, approximately 86% seen once. The sample consisted of peripheral blood. These TCRs come from a woman in her thirties who had recovered from COVID-19. Both conserved end residues are part of each CDR3. The order of the fields is J gene, D gene, clone size, V gene, CDR3 protein, CDR3 DNA. A D gene is named only where the DNA matches it firmly. Size is omitted from some rows. Given values are once, few, many or a class for expanded clones.

>TRBJ1-2|NA|NA|TRBV11-2
CASSLGPTRDYTF
TGTGCCAGCAGCTTGGGTCCGACGAGGGACTACACCTTC
>TRBJ2-7|TRBD1|NA|TRBV12-3/TRBV12-4
CASSSGTGYEQYF
TGTGCCAGCAGTTCCGGGACAGGGTACGAGCAGTACTTC
>TRBJ2-1|NA|NA|TRBV30
CAWSITGSDEQFF
TGTGCCTGGAGTATTACAGGGAGCGATGAGCAGTTCTTC
>TRBJ1-5|TRBD1|NA|TRBV2
CASNPGQGGQPQHF
TGTGCCAGCAACCCGGGACAGGGTGGCCAGCCCCAGCATTTT
>TRBJ2-7|TRBD2|once|TRBV7-2
CASSPVAGGVYEQYF
TGTGCCAGCAGCCCCGTAGCGGGAGGAGTATACGAGCAGTACTTC
>TRBJ1-5|NA|NA|TRBV5-8
CASSLGSQPQHF
TGTGCCAGCAGCTTGGGGAGTCAGCCCCAGCATTTT
>TRBJ2-1|TRBD2|NA|TRBV11-2
CASSLLTSDYNEQFF
TGTGCCAGCAGCTTATTGACTAGCGATTACAATGAGCAGTTCTTC
>TRBJ1-1|TRBD1|NA|TRBV5-1
CASSLEQGSYTEAFF
TGCGCCAGCAGCTTGGAACAGGGGTCGTACACTGAAGCTTTCTTT
>TRBJ2-2|TRBD2|NA|TRBV6-1
CASSVLAASNTGELFF
TGTGCCAGCAGTGTACTAGCGGCGTCGAACACCGGGGAGCTGTTTTTT
>TRBJ2-3|NA|NA|TRBV27
CASSLDTPTPDTQYF
TGTGCCAGCAGTTTAGACACTCCGACCCCAGATACGCAGTATTTT
>TRBJ1-2|TRBD1|NA|TRBV9
CASSPLGQGDGYTF
TGTGCCAGCAGCCCACTTGGACAGGGAGACGGCTACACCTTC
>TRBJ1-5|NA|NA|TRBV28
CASSANQGNNQPQHF
TGTGCCAGCAGTGCAAATCAGGGAAACAATCAGCCCCAGCATTTT
>TRBJ2-1|NA|NA|TRBV6-5
CASSYGRDNEQFF
TGTGCCAGCAGTTACGGTCGAGACAATGAGCAGTTCTTC
>TRBJ2-2|NA|NA|TRBV19
CASSWGQNTGELFF
TGTGCCAGTAGTTGGGGGCAGAACACCGGGGAGCTGTTTTTT
>TRBJ1-1|TRBD1|NA|TRBV5-4
CASSVDRGAEAFF
TGTGCCAGCAGCGTTGACAGGGGGGCCGAAGCTTTCTTT
>TRBJ2-7|TRBD2|NA|TRBV18
CASSSPSGKPYEQYF
TGTGCCAGCTCATCTCCCAGCGGGAAACCCTACGAGCAGTACTTC
>TRBJ2-1|NA|NA|TRBV2
CASRGGWSMGQFF
TGTGCCAGCAGGGGGGGTTGGTCAATGGGTCAGTTCTTC
>TRBJ2-1|NA|NA|TRBV28
CASRDRDNYNEQFF
TGTGCCAGCCGCGACCGGGACAACTACAATGAGCAGTTCTTC
>TRBJ2-3|TRBD2|NA|TRBV9
CASSEGLAVFFGTDTQYF
TGTGCCAGCAGCGAGGGACTAGCGGTTTTTTTTGGCACAGATACGCAGTATTTT
>TRBJ2-2|TRBD2|NA|TRBV7-3
CASSLTGGSPTGELFF
TGTGCCAGCAGCTTAACGGGGGGGAGCCCTACCGGGGAGCTGTTTTTT
>TRBJ2-5|TRBD1|few|TRBV29-1
CSVERGPGETQYF
TGCAGCGTTGAGAGGGGGCCCGGAGAGACCCAGTACTTC
>TRBJ2-7|TRBD2|once|TRBV3-1/TRBV3-2
CASSLPKRGPHEQYF
TGTGCCAGCAGCTTGCCTAAGCGGGGGCCTCACGAGCAGTACTTC